The present T cell receptor beta chain was sequenced within a study of cytomegalovirus exposure and HLA in healthy donors. The CDR3 has 16 residues. In germline, CDR1 is SGHRS, CDR2 YFSETQ. The V end lost 2 bases, the J end lost 4 bases, and 16 bases lay between the germline ends. 60 Vbeta and 13 Jbeta primers were used in PCR. Profiled with immunoSEQ multiplex PCR; TCRdb holds only in-frame clones, not every one. Among 150,000 to 200,000 clones listed, around 79% were seen once. The sequence was obtained from a woman in her forties or fifties in good health and CMV-seronegative. Sequencing was carried out using PBMCs. The chain carries TRBV5-1 and TRBJ2-1, with D maybe TRBD1 (5 bases). The CDR3 region has the DNA TGCGCCAGCAGCTTCGACAGCTTGGGTACTTACAATGAGCAGTTCTTC. Translation gives CASSFDSLGTYNEQFF.